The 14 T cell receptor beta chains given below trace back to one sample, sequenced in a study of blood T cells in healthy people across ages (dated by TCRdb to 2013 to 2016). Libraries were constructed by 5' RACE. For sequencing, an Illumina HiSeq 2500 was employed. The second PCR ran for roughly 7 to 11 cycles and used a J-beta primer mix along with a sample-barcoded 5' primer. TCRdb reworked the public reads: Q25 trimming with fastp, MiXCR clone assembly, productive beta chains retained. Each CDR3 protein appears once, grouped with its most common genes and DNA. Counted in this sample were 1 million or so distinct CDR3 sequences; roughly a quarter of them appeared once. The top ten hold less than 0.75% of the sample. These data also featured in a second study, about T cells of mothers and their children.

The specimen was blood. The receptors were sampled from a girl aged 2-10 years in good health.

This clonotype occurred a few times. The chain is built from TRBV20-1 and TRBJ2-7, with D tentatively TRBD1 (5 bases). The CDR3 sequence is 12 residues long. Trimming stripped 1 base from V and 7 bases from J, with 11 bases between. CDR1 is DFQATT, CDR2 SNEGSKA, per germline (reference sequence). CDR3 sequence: CSARVPKGEQYF. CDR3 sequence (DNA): TGCAGTGCTAGAGTTCCTAAGGGGGAGCAGTACTTC.

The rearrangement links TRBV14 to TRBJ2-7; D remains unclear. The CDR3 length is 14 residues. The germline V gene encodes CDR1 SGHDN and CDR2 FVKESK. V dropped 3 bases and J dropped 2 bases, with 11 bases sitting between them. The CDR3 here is CASSHGPPPYEQYF. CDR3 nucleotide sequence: TGTGCCAGCAGCCATGGACCGCCACCCTACGAGCAGTACTTC.

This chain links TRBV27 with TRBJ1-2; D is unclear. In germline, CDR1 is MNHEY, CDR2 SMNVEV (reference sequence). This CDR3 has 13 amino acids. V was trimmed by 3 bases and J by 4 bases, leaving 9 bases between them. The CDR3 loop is CASSFRSGYGYTF. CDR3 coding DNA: TGTGCCAGCAGTTTTCGCAGCGGCTATGGCTACACCTTC.

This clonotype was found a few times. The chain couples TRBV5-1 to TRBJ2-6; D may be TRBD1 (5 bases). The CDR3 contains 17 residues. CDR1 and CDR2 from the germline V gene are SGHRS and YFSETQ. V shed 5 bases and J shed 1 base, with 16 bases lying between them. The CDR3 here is CASSGAGPGSGANVLTF. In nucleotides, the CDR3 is TGCGCCAGCAGTGGGGCAGGGCCCGGTTCTGGGGCCAACGTCCTGACTTTC. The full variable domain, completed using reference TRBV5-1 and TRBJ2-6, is KAGVTQTPRYLIKTRGQQVTLSCSPISGHRSVSWYQQTPGQGLQFLFEYFSETQRNKGNFPGRFSGRQFSNSRSEMNVSTLELGDSALYLCASSGAGPGSGANVLTFGAGSRLTVL.

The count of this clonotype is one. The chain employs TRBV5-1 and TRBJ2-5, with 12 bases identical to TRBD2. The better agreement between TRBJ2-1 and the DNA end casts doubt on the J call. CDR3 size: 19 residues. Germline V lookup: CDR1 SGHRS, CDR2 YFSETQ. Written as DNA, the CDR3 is TGCGCCAGCAGTCCCGGACTAGCGGGGCTAACGAGCTCCTACAATGAGCAGTTCTTC. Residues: CASSPGLAGLTSSYNEQFF.

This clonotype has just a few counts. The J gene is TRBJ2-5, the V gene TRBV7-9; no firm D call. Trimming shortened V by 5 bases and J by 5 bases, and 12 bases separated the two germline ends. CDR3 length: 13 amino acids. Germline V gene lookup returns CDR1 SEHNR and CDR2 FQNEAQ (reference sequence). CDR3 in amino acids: CASSPPGMETQYF. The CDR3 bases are TGTGCCAGCAGCCCACCGGGCATGGAGACCCAGTACTTC.

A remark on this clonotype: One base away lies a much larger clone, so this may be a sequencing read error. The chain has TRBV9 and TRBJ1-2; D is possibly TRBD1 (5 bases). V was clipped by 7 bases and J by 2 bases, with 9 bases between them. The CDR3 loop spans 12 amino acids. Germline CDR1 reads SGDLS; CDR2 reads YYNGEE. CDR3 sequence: CASGPGNYGYTF. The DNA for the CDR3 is TGTGCCAGCGGTCCAGGGAACTATGGCTACACCTTC.

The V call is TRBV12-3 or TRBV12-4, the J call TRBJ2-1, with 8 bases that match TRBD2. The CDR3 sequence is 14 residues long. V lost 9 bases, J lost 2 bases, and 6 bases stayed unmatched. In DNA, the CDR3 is TGTGCCAGTACGCGGGGGGCCGCCTACAATGAGCAGTTCTTC. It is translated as CASTRGAAYNEQFF.

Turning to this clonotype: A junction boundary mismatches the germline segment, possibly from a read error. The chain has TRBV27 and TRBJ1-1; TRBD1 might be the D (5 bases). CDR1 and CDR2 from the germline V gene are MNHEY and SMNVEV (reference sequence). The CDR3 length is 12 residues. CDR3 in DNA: TGCGCCAGCAGTGGGGCGAACACTGAAGCTTTCTTT. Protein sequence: CASSGANTEAFF.

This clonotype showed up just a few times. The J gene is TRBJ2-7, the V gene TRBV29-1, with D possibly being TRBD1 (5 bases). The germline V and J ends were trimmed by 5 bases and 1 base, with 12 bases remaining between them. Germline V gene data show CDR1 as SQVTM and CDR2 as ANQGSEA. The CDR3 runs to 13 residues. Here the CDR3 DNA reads TGCAGCGTTTTAACCGACAGTTCCTACGAGCAGTACTTC. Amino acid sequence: CSVLTDSSYEQYF.

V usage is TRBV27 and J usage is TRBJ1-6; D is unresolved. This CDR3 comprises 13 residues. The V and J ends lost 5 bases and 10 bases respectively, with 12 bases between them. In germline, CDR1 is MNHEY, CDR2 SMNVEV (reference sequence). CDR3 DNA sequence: TGTGCCAGCAGTGAAATATATCGATCACCCCTCCACTTT. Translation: CASSEIYRSPLHF.

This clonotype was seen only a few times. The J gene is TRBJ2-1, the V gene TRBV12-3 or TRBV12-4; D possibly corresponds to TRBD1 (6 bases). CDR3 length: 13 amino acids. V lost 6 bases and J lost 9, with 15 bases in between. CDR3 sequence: CASSPIEGGEQFF. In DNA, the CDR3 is TGTGCCAGCAGCCCCATCGAAGGGGGTGAGCAGTTCTTC.

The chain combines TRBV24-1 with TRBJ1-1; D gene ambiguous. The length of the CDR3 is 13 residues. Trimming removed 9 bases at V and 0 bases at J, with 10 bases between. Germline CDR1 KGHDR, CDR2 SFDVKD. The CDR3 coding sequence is TGTGCCACCCGGACGGACCTGAACACTGAAGCTTTCTTT. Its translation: CATRTDLNTEAFF.

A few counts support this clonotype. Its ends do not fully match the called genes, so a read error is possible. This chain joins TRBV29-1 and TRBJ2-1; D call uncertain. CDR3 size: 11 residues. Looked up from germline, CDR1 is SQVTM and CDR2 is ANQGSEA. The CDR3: CSVLDPPLKYF. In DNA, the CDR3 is TGCAGCGTTTTGGACCCCCCGTTAAAGTACTTC.